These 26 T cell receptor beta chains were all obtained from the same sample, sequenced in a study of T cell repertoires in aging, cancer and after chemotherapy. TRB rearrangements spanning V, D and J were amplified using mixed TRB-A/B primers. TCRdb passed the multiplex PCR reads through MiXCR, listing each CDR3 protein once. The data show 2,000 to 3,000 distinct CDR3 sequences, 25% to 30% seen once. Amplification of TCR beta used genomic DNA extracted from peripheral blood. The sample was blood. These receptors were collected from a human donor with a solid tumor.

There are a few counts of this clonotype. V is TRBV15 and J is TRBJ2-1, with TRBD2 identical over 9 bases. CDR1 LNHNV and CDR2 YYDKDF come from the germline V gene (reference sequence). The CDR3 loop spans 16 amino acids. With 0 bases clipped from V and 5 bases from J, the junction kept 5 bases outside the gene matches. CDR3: CATSRDPSGGNNEQFF. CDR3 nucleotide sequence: TGTGCCACCAGCAGAGATCCCAGCGGGGGGAACAATGAGCAGTTCTTC.

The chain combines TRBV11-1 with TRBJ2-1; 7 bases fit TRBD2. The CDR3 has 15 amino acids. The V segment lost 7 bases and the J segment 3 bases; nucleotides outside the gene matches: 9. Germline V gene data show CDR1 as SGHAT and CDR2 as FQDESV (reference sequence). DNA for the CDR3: TGTGCCAGCAAGAAGTCGGGAGGACTCTACAATGAGCAGTTCTTC. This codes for CASKKSGGLYNEQFF.

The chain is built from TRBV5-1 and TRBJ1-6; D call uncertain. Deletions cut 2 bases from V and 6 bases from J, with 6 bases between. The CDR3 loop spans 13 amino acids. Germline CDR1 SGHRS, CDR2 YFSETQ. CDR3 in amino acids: CASSLGSNSPLHF. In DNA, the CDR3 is TGCGCCAGCAGCTTAGGATCTAATTCACCCCTCCACTTT. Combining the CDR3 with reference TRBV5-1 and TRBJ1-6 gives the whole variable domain KAGVTQTPRYLIKTRGQQVTLSCSPISGHRSVSWYQQTPGQGLQFLFEYFSETQRNKGNFPGRFSGRQFSNSRSEMNVSTLELGDSALYLCASSLGSNSPLHFGNGTRLTVT.

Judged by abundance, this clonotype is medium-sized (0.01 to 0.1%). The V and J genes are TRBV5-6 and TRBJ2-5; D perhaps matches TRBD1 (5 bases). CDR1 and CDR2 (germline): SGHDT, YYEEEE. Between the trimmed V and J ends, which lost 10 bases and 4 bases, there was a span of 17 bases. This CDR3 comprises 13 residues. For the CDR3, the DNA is TGTGCCGGCTCCGGCAGGGCCGGAGAGACCCAGTACTTC. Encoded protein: CAGSGRAGETQYF.

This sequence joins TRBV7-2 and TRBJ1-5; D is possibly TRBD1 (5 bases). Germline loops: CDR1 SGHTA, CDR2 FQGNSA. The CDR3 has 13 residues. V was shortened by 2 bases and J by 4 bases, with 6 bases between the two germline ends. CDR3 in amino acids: CASSLQGNQPQHF. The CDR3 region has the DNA TGTGCCAGCAGCTTACAGGGTAATCAGCCCCAGCATTTT.

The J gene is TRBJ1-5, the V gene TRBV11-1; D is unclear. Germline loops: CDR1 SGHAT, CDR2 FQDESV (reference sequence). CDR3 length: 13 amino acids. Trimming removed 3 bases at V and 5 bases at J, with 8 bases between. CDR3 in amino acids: CASSLQLHQPQHF. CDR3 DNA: TGTGCCAGCAGCTTGCAACTCCATCAGCCCCAGCATTTT.

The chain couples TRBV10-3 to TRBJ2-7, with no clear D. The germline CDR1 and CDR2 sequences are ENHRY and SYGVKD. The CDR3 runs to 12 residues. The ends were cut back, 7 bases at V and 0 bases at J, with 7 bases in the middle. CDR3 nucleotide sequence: TGTGCCATCACAAGCAGCTCCTACGAGCAGTACTTC. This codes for CAITSSSYEQYF.

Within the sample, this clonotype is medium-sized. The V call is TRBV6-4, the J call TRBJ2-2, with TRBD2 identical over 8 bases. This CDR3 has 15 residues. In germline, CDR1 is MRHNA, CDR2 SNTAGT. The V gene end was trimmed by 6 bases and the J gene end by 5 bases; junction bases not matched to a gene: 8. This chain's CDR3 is CASSPTSGATGELFF. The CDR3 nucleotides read TGTGCCAGCAGCCCAACTAGCGGAGCAACCGGGGAGCTGTTTTTT.

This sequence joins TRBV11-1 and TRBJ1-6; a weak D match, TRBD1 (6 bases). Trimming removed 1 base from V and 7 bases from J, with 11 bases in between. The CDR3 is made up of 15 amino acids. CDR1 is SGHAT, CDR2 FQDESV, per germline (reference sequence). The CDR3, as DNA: TGTGCCAGCAGCTTAGAGGGGACAATCAATTCACCCCTCCACTTT. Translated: CASSLEGTINSPLHF.

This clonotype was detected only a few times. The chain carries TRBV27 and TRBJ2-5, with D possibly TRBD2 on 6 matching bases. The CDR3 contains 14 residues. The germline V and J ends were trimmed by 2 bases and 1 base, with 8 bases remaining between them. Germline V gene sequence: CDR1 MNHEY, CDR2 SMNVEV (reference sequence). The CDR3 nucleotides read TGTGCCAGCAGTTTACTAGCGTCCCAAGAGACCCAGTACTTC. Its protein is CASSLLASQETQYF.

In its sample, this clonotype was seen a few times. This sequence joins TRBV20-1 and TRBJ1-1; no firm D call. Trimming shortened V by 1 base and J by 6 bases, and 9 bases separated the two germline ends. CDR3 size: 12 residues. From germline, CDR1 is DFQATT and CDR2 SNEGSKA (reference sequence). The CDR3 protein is CSARGTYAEAFF. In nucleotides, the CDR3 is TGCAGTGCTAGAGGCACATACGCTGAAGCTTTCTTT.

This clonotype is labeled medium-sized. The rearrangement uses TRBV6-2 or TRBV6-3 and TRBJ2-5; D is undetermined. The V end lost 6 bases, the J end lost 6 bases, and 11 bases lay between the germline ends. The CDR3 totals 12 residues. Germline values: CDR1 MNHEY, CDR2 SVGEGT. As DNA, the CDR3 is TGTGCCAGCAGCCAACTCGACCAGACCCAGTACTTC. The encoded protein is CASSQLDQTQYF.

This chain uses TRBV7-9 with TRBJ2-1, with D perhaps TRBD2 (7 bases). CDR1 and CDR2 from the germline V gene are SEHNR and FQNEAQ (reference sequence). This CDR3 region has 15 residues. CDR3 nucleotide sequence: TGTGTCAGAAGCTTAGGGGGGGATAGGTACAATGAGCAGTTCTTC. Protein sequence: CVRSLGGDRYNEQFF.

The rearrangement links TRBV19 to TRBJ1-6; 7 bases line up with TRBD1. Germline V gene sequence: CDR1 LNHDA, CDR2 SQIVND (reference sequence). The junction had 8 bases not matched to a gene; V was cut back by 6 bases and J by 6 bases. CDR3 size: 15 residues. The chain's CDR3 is CASRSGQGGNSPLHF. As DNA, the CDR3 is TGTGCCAGTAGAAGTGGTCAGGGGGGTAATTCACCCCTCCACTTT.

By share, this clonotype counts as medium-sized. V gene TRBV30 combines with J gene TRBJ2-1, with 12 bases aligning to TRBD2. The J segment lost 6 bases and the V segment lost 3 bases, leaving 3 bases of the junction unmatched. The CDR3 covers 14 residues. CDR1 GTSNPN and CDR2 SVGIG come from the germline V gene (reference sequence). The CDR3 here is CAWRTSGSSNEQFF. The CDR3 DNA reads TGTGCCTGGAGGACTAGCGGGAGTTCCAATGAGCAGTTCTTC.

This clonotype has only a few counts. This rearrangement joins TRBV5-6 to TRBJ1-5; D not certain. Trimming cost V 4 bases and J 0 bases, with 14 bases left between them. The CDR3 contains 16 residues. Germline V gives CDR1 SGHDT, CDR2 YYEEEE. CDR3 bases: TGTGCCAGCAGCCAAGCTGGCAGTTATAGCAATCAGCCCCAGCATTTT. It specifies CASSQAGSYSNQPQHF.

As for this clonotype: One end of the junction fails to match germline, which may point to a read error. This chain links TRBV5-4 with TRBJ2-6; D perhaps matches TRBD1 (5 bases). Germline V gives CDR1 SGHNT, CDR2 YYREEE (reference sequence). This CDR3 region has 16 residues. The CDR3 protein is CASSLAPGSGANVLTF. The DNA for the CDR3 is TGCGCCAGCAGCTTGGCGCCAGGGTCTGGGGCCAACGTCCTGACTTTC.

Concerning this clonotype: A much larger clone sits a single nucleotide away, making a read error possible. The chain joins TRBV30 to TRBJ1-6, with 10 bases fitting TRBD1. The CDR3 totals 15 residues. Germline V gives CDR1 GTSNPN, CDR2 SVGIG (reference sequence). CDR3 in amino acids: CAWSPLDRGDSTLHF. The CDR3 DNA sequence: TGTGCCTGGAGCCCACTGGACAGGGGGGATTCAACCCTCCACTTT.

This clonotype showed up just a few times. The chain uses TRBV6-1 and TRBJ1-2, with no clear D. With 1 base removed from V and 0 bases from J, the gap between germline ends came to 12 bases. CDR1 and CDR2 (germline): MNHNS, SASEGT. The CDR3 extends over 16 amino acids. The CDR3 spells CASSEGAPGANYGYTF. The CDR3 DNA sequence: TGTGCCAGCAGTGAAGGGGCTCCTGGAGCTAACTATGGCTACACCTTC.

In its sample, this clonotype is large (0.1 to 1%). CDR3 sequence reads: CAWRTEQGATYYGYTF. The CDR3, as DNA: TGTGCCTGGAGAACGGAACAGGGGGCGACGTACTATGGCTACACCTTC. This sequence joins TRBV30 and TRBJ1-2, with 9 bases fitting TRBD1. Germline V gene sequence: CDR1 GTSNPN, CDR2 SVGIG (reference sequence). The V and J ends lost 3 bases and 3 bases, in that order; junction bases with no gene match: 11. CDR3 length: 16 amino acids.

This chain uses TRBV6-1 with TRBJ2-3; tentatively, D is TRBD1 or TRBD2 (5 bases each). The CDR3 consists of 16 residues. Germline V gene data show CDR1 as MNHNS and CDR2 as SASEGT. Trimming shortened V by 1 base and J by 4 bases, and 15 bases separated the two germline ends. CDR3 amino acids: CASSEGRHLGPDTQYF. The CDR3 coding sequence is TGTGCCAGCAGTGAAGGGAGGCACCTGGGGCCAGATACGCAGTATTTT.

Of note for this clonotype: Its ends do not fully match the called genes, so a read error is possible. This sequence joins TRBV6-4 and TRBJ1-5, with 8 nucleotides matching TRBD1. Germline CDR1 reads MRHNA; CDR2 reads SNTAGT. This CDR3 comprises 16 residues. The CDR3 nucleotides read TGTGCCACCCCGACAGGGGCTTCCCTTAGCAATCAGTCCCAGCATTTT. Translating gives CATPTGASLSNQSQHF.

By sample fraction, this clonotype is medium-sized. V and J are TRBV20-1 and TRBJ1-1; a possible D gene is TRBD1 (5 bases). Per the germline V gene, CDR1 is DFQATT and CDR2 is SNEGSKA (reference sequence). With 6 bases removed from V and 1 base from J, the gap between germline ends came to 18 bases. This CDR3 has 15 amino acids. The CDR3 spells CSAPRPGRENTEAFF. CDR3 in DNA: TGCAGTGCACCGAGACCGGGACGGGAGAACACTGAAGCTTTCTTT.

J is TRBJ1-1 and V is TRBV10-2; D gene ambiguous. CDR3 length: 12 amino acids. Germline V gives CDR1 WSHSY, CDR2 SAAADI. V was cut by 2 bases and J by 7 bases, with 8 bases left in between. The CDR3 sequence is CASSEGRIEAFF. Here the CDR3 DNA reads TGCGCCAGCAGTGAGGGACGGATTGAAGCTTTCTTT.

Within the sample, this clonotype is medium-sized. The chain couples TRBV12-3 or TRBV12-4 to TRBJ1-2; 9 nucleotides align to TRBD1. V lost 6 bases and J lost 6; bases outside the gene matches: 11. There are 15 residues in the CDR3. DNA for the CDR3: TGTGCCAGCAGCACAGAAGCCGGGACAGGGAATGGCTACACCTTC. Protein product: CASSTEAGTGNGYTF.

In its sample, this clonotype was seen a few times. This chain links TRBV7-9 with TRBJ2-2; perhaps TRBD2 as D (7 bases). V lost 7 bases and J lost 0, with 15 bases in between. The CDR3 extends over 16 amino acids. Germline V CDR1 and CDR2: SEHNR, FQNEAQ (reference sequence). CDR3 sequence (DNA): TGTGCCAGCACCCAACTCGGGGGGCCGAACACCGGGGAGCTGTTTTTT. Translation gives CASTQLGGPNTGELFF.